This T cell receptor (beta chain) derives from a study of cytomegalovirus exposure and HLA in healthy donors. This clone is a singleton in its sample. The antigen is unknown. The CDR3 runs 15 residues. Germline V gene data show CDR1 as LGHNA and CDR2 as YNFKEQ. The ends lost 8 bases at V and 0 bases at J; junction bases unmatched: 8. PCR was performed using 60 Vbeta and 13 Jbeta primers. Original handling: Unique TCR beta chains numbered roughly 83 million in a later analysis, with roughly 10 million shared. Generated by immunoSEQ multiplex PCR, the TCRdb table keeps only in-frame clones and is missing some. V and J calls and clone size are those listed in that table; D and trimming were worked out from the DNA. This sample has under 200,000 clones, with around 75% found just once. Each donor was healthy, and each was a bone marrow donor. Study results and caveats: Specificity of a few CMV-associated chains for CMV antigens was verified in vitro. Rates of TCR association differed by HLA locus in a later analysis, with DRB1 highest and HLA-C lowest.

Material for sequencing was PBMCs. The chain links TRBV4-2 to TRBJ1-1, with 8 bases that match TRBD1. The TCR sequence derives from a human donor in good health. The CDR3 nucleotides are TGTGCCAGCTCTTGGACAGGGAAAGTGAACACTGAAGCTTTCTTT. Translation: CASSWTGKVNTEAFF.